This T cell receptor (beta chain) was identified during a study of cytotoxic CD8 clonotypes in ibrutinib-treated CLL. Across the study: Response sampling occurred after a median approximately 12 months of treatment (range 6 to 36).

Only in-frame clones appear in the TCRdb table, and some are missing; sequencing was by immunoSEQ multiplex PCR. The top ten clones hold roughly 6% of a sample with about 300,000 clones, around 77% of them seen once. Trimming took 2 bases from V and 3 from J, leaving 12 bases between them. Germline loops: CDR1 SGHRS, CDR2 YFSETQ. The CDR3 has 15 amino acids. At least ten counts were recorded for this clone. This clonotype was obtained from a human donor with chronic lymphocytic leukemia. V and J are TRBV5-1 and TRBJ1-3; D uncertain. Material: PBMCs, obtained at disease progression, from a patient treated with ibrutinib. The CDR3 sequence: CASSLWGADGNTIYF. In DNA, the CDR3 is TGCGCCAGCAGCTTATGGGGAGCCGATGGAAACACCATATATTTT.